This passage covers 15 T cell receptor beta chains from one sample sequenced in a study of regulatory T cells in long-lasting Graves disease. Arm-PCR of CDR3 regions and iRepertoire HTBI primers were used to build TCR beta libraries. TCRdb itself ran the multiplex PCR reads through MiXCR, one entry per CDR3 protein. The data contain roughly 530,000 distinct CDR3 sequences, around 15% of them seen just once; the ten biggest clones take up 25%. Time point specified: newly diagnosed GD, antithyroid drugs for less than 3 months. The TCR library was made from RNA extracted from PBMCs. The data also belong to a second study, concerning T cells in Graves' hyperthyroidism and ophthalmopathy.

The starting material was peripheral blood mononuclear cells (PBMCs), obtained at new diagnosis, from a patient treated with antithyroid drugs. Every receptor here comes from a woman aged 35 to 59 with Graves disease.

This clonotype was seen only a few times. This chain links TRBV4-1 with TRBJ1-2; D might be TRBD1 (5 bases). The CDR3 sequence is 17 residues long. Germline CDR1 and CDR2: MGHRA and YSYEKL. V gave up 3 bases and J gave up 1 base, with 18 bases separating them. DNA for the CDR3: TGCGCCAGCAGCCACGCCAATTCCGGGACTGATAACTATGGCTACACCTTC. Amino acid sequence: CASSHANSGTDNYGYTF.

The rearrangement links TRBV6-6 to TRBJ2-3, with D possibly TRBD1 on 5 matching bases. V was trimmed by 0 bases and J by 0 bases, leaving 7 bases between them. Looked up from germline, CDR1 is MNHNY and CDR2 is SVGAGI (reference sequence). The length of the CDR3 is 15 residues. The CDR3 protein is CASSYSDTSTDTQYF. As DNA, the CDR3 is TGTGCCAGCAGTTACTCGGACACCAGCACAGATACGCAGTATTTT.

This clonotype was seen repeatedly, ten times or more. J is TRBJ1-5 and V is TRBV30; the D gene is possibly TRBD1 (6 bases). Trimming cost V 5 bases and J 2 bases, with 10 bases left between them. The CDR3 has 13 amino acids. In germline, CDR1 is GTSNPN, CDR2 SVGIG (reference sequence). CDR3: CAWSQGGNQPQHF. CDR3 bases: TGTGCCTGGTCACAGGGCGGCAATCAGCCCCAGCATTTT.

This clonotype occurred many times. The chain recombines TRBV7-2 with TRBJ2-7; 9 bases match TRBD1. Germline V gene lookup returns CDR1 SGHTA and CDR2 FQGNSA. V shed 4 bases, J shed 4 bases, and the junction held 8 bases outside the gene matches. This CDR3 contains 15 residues. The CDR3 loop is CASSSVGQGRYEQYF. DNA of the CDR3: TGTGCCAGCAGCTCCGTTGGACAGGGGAGATACGAGCAGTACTTC.

This chain connects TRBV19 to TRBJ1-4, with 12 bases fitting TRBD1. The V gene's germline CDR1 is LNHDA and CDR2 SQIVND (reference sequence). The CDR3 consists of 17 residues. Trimming took 4 bases from V and 2 from J; bases not matched to a gene: 5. CDR3: CASSTGTGGATNEKLFF. CDR3 DNA sequence: TGTGCCAGTAGTACCGGGACAGGGGGCGCGACTAATGAAAAACTGTTTTTT. The variable domain in full, with the rest retrieved from reference TRBV19 and TRBJ1-4, is DGGITQSPKYLFRKEGQNVTLSCEQNLNHDAMYWYRQDPGQGLRLIYYSQIVNDFQKGDIAEGYSVSREKKESFPLTVTSAQKNPTAFYLCASSTGTGGATNEKLFFGSGTQLSVL.

This clonotype was recorded at least ten times. The chain joins TRBV12-3 or TRBV12-4 to TRBJ2-1; TRBD1 or TRBD2 may be the D gene (5 bases each). The CDR3 length is 17 residues. Trimming left V 1 base short and J 10 bases short, with 23 bases between. CDR3 sequence (DNA): TGTGCCAGCAGTTTAGTTTGGGGATCCGGGGCCTCGGGGGAGCAGTTCTTC. Translation gives CASSLVWGSGASGEQFF.

This clonotype was counted at least ten times. The CDR3 nucleotides are TGTGCCAGCATCGGGCTAGCGGGGGGGCAGGGCGAGCAGTACTTC. Protein: CASIGLAGGQGEQYF. This chain connects TRBV28 to TRBJ2-7, with 12 nucleotides matching TRBD2. The V gene's germline CDR1 is MDHEN and CDR2 SYDVKM. CDR3 length: 15 amino acids. The trim removed 7 bases at V and 6 bases at J, leaving 10 bases unmatched.

In the case of this clonotype: A much larger clone differs by one base, so this may be a read error. The V call is TRBV6-1, the J call TRBJ2-7; 7 bases map to TRBD1. CDR1 and CDR2 from the germline V gene are MNHNS and SASEGT. V trimming: 4 bases; J trimming: 4 bases; junction bases outside the gene matches: 7. CDR3 length: 14 amino acids. The CDR3 reads CASSGQTGVYEQYF. The CDR3 nucleotides read TGTGCCAGCAGTGGACAAACAGGGGTATACGAGCAGTACTTC.

This clonotype was picked up many times. The chain links TRBV5-1 to TRBJ2-1; D unresolved. Between the trimmed V and J ends, which lost 4 bases and 2 bases, there was a span of 19 bases. The CDR3 spans 17 residues. The germline V gene has CDR1 SGHRS and CDR2 YFSETQ. CDR3 sequence reads: CASSLTTGRVAYNEQFF. DNA of the CDR3: TGCGCCAGCAGCCTTACTACGGGTCGGGTCGCCTACAATGAGCAGTTCTTC.

There are a few counts of this clonotype. This chain uses TRBV7-9 with TRBJ1-1, with D uncertain. Germline V gives CDR1 SEHNR, CDR2 FQNEAQ (reference sequence). The CDR3 is 15 amino acids. V lost 5 bases, J lost 3 bases, and 16 bases lay in between. The CDR3 protein is CASSRGITYDTEAFF. In DNA form, the CDR3 reads TGTGCCAGCAGCCGAGGAATAACGTACGACACTGAAGCTTTCTTT. The complete variable domain, with remaining parts taken from reference TRBV7-9 and TRBJ1-1, reads DTGVSQNPRHKITKRGQNVTFRCDPISEHNRLYWYRQTLGQGPEFLTYFQNEAQLEKSRLLSDRFSAERPKGSFSTLEIQRTEQGDSAMYLCASSRGITYDTEAFFGQGTRLTVV.

There are many counts of this clonotype. A much larger clone differs by one base, so this may be a read error. The J gene is TRBJ1-1, the V gene TRBV27; D is perhaps TRBD1 (5 bases). The germline CDR1 and CDR2 sequences are MNHEY and SMNVEV (reference sequence). The CDR3 is 11 amino acids. V was pared by 7 bases and J by 3 bases, with 6 bases between. This CDR3 is CASTGDTEAFF. CDR3 nucleotides: TGTGCCAGCACGGGGGACACTGAAGCTTTCTTT.

This sequence joins TRBV19 and TRBJ2-1; 11 positions match TRBD2. There are 16 residues in the CDR3. From germline, CDR1 is LNHDA and CDR2 SQIVND (reference sequence). J lost 4 bases, V lost 3 bases, and 5 bases had no gene match. Here the CDR3 reads CASSMRIAGGYNEQFF. CDR3 nucleotides: TGTGCCAGTAGTATGAGAATAGCGGGGGGGTACAATGAGCAGTTCTTC.

J is TRBJ1-2 and V is TRBV28, with D tentatively TRBD1 (6 bases). Trimming left V 6 bases short and J 6 bases short, with 20 bases between. This CDR3 spans 15 amino acids. Germline-derived CDR1 and CDR2 are MDHEN and SYDVKM. CDR3 loop: CASRKAAHRVDGYTF. In nucleotides, the CDR3 is TGTGCCAGCAGAAAGGCCGCTCACAGGGTAGATGGCTACACCTTC.

This chain uses TRBV28 with TRBJ1-2, with 11 nucleotides matching TRBD1. The V and J ends lost 6 bases and 3 bases, in that order; junction bases with no gene match: 6. CDR3 size: 15 residues. Germline lookup yields CDR1 MDHEN and CDR2 SYDVKM. In DNA, the CDR3 is TGTGCCAGCAGGACCGGGACAGGGGGATACTATGGCTACACCTTC. This translates into CASRTGTGGYYGYTF.

The chain carries TRBV3-1 and TRBJ2-1; TRBD1 aligns across 8 bases. CDR3 length equals 17 residues. J gave up 4 bases and V 2 bases, and 10 bases lay outside the gene matches. Germline V lookup: CDR1 LGHDT, CDR2 YNNKEL (reference sequence). The CDR3 region has the DNA TGTGCCAGCAGCCAATTCCCACAGGGGGAGGTTTACAATGAGCAGTTCTTC. It yields the protein CASSQFPQGEVYNEQFF.